This T cell receptor (beta chain) is drawn from a study of shared clonotypes between healthy human individuals. Using immunoSEQ multiplex PCR, the repertoire was profiled, and TCRdb retains in-frame clones only, with some absent. The data show about 2 million clones, approximately 94% seen once. The CDR3 spans 15 residues. J lost 10 bases, V lost 3 bases, and 7 bases had no gene match. Per the germline V gene, CDR1 is LGHNA and CDR2 is YSLEER. The naive CD8 fraction comprised CD45RO-negative cells positively selected for CCR7 and excluded terminally differentiated effector memory CD45RA+ cells. This rearrangement joins TRBV4-3 to TRBJ1-6, with 9 bases lining up with TRBD1. The TCR sequence derives from a man between 18 and 29 years old in good health. Material: naive CD8+ T cells sorted from blood. CDR3 protein: CASSQAGTGQSPLHF. CDR3 nucleotides: TGCGCCAGCAGCCAGGCCGGGACAGGGCAATCACCCCTCCACTTT.